The 4 T cell receptor beta chains below were found in one sample sequenced in a study of blood T cell repertoires in COVID-19. Repertoires were generated with immunoSEQ multiplex PCR, while TCRdb's copy carries only in-frame clones and drops some. Of about half a million clones in the sample, 75% to 90% were seen once. Sequencing was done on a sample of peripheral blood. The origin of the receptors is a human donor in a cohort sampled during active COVID-19.

V gene TRBV30 combines with J gene TRBJ2-1; 8 nucleotides line up with TRBD2. Germline CDR1 and CDR2: GTSNPN and SVGIG (reference sequence). J gave up 9 bases and V 5 bases, and 6 bases lay outside the gene matches. This CDR3 is built from 12 residues. The chain's CDR3 is CAWAREGGEQFF. The DNA for the CDR3 is TGTGCCTGGGCACGGGAGGGGGGTGAGCAGTTCTTC.

The chain uses TRBV19 and TRBJ1-2; a possible D gene is TRBD1 (6 bases). V was clipped by 6 bases and J by 11 bases, with 19 bases between them. The CDR3 contains 13 residues. Germline values: CDR1 LNHDA, CDR2 SQIVND (reference sequence). The CDR3 protein is CASRYPRGVRYTF. As DNA, the CDR3 is TGTGCCAGTAGATACCCCAGGGGAGTACGATACACCTTC. The whole variable domain, remainder taken from reference TRBV19 and TRBJ1-2, is DGGITQSPKYLFRKEGQNVTLSCEQNLNHDAMYWYRQDPGQGLRLIYYSQIVNDFQKGDIAEGYSVSREKKESFPLTVTSAQKNPTAFYLCASRYPRGVRYTFGSGTRLTVV.

This sequence joins TRBV28 and TRBJ1-5; TRBD1 matches at 12 bases. Germline assignment: CDR1 MDHEN and CDR2 SYDVKM. The CDR3 extends over 18 amino acids. V lost 6 bases and J lost 1; bases outside the gene matches: 10. The chain's CDR3 is CASRTSGQGALSNQPQHF. The CDR3 coding sequence is TGTGCCAGCAGAACCTCGGGACAGGGGGCACTGAGCAATCAGCCCCAGCATTTT.

This clone was observed a handful of times. The chain combines TRBV6-1 with TRBJ2-3, with a tentative D call TRBD2 (6 bases). Trimming removed 4 bases from V and 1 base from J, with 15 bases in between. CDR1 and CDR2 (germline): MNHNS, SASEGT. CDR3 length: 16 amino acids. The DNA of the CDR3 is TGTGCCAGCAGTGCCCGTGGTAGCGGACGCACAGATACGCAGTATTTT. Its protein product is CASSARGSGRTDTQYF.